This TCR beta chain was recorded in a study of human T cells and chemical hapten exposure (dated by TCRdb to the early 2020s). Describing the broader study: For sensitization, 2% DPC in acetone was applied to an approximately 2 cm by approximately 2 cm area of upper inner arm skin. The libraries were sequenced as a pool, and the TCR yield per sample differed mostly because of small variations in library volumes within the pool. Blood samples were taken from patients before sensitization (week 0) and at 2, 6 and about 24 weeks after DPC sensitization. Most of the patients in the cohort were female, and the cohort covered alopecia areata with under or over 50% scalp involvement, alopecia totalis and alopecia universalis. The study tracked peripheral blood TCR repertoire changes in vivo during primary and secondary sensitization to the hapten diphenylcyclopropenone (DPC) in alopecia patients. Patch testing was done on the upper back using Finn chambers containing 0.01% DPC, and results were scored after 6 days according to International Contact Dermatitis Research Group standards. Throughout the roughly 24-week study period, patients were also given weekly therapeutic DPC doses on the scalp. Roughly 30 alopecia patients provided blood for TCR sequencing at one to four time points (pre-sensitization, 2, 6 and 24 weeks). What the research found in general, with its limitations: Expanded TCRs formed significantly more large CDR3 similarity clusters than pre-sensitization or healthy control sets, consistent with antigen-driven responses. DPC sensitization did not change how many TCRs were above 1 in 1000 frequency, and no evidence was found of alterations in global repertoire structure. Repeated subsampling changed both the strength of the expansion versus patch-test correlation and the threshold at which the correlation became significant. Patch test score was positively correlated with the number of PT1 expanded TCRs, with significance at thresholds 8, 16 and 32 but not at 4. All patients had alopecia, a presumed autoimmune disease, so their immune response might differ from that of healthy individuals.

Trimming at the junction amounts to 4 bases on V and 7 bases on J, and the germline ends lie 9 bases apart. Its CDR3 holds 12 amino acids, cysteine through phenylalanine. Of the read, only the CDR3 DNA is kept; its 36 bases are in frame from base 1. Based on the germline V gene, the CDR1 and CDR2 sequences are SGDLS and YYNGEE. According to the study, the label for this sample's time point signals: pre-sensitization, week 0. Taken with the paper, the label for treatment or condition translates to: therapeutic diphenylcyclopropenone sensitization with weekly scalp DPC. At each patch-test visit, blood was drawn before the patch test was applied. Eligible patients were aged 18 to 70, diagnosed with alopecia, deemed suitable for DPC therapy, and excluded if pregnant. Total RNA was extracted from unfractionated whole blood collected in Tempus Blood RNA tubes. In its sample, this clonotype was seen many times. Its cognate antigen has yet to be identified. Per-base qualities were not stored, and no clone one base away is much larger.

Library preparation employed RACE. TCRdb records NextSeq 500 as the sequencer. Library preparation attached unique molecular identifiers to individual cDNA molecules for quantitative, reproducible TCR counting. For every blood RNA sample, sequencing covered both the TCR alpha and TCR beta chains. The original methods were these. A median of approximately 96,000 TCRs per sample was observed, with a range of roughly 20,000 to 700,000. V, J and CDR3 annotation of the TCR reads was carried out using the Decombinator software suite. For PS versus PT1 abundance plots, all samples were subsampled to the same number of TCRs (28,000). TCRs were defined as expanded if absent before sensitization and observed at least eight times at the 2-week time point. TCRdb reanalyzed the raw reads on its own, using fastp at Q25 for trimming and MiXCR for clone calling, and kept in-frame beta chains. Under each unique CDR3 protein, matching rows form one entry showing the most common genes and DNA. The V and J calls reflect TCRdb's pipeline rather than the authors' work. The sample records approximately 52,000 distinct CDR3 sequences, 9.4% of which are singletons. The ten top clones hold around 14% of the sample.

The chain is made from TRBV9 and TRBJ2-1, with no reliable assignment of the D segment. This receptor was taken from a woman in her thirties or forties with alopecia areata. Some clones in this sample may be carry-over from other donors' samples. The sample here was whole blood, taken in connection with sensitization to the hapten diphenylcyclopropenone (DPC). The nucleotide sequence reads TGTGCCAGCAGCCCCGACGGGAATGAGCAGTTCTTC. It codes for CASSPDGNEQFF. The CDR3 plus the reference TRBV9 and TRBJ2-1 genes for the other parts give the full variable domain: DSGVTQTPKHLITATGQRVTLRCSPRSGDLSVYWYQQSLDQGLQFLIQYYNGEERAKGNILERFSAQQFPDLHSELNLSSLELGDSALYFCASSPDGNEQFFGPGTRLTVL.